The 2 T cell receptor beta chains in this list originate from one sample, sequenced in a study of molecular identifiers for immune sequencing clone quantification. TCRdb reprocessed the PCR reads via MiXCR and lists one record per CDR3 protein. The data show approximately 670,000 distinct CDR3 sequences, approximately 20% seen once. Sequenced sample: naive CD8+ T cells from blood, with Jurkat cell RNA spiked in. Noted subset: FACS-sorted CD8+CD4-CCR7+CD45RA+ naive T cells. The receptors were gathered from a human donor in good health. Some libraries in this study had Jurkat cell RNA spiked in.

This clonotype was observed a few times. This chain uses TRBV6-1 with TRBJ1-2; D might be TRBD1 (5 bases). V dropped 3 bases and J dropped 8 bases, with 19 bases sitting between them. The germline CDR1 and CDR2 sequences are MNHNS and SASEGT. The CDR3 spans 15 residues. CDR3 sequence: CASSEGRQNIFGYTF. The CDR3 DNA sequence: TGTGCCAGCAGTGAGGGACGGCAAAATATTTTCGGCTACACCTTC.

The rearrangement joins TRBV12-3 or TRBV12-4 to TRBJ2-5; TRBD1 matches at 10 bases. This CDR3 spans 14 amino acids. The V gene end was trimmed by 5 bases and the J gene end by 7 bases; junction bases not matched to a gene: 7. The CDR3 reads CASSPDRGPGTQYF. The CDR3 coding sequence is TGTGCCAGCAGTCCAGACAGGGGGCCGGGGACCCAGTACTTC.